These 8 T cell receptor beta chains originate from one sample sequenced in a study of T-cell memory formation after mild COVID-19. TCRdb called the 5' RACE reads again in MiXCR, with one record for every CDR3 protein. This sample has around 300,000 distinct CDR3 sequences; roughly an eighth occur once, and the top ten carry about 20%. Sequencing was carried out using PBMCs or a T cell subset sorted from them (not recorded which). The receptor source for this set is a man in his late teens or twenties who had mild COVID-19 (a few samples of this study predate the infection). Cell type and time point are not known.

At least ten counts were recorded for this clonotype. This CDR3 is CASSYFQGAGELFF. The DNA of the CDR3 is TGTGCCAGCAGTTACTTCCAGGGTGCCGGGGAGCTGTTTTTT. The V call is TRBV6-6, the J call TRBJ2-2, with D possibly matching TRBD1 (5 bases). Germline lookup yields CDR1 MNHNY and CDR2 SVGAGI (reference sequence). The V end was cut by 1 base, the J end by 6 bases, with 9 bases between. There are 14 residues in the CDR3.

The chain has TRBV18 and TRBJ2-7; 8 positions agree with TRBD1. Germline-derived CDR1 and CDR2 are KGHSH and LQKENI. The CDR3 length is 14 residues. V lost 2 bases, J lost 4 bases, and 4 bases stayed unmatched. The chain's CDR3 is CASSPETGDYEQYF. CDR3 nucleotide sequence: TGTGCCAGCTCACCAGAGACAGGGGATTACGAGCAGTACTTC.

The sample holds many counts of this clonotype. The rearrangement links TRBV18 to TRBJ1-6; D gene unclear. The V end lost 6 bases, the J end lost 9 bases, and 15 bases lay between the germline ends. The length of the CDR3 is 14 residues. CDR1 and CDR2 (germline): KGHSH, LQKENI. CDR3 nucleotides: TGTGCCAGCTCGCAATCTACCCAATCTTCACCCCTCCACTTT. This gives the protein CASSQSTQSSPLHF.

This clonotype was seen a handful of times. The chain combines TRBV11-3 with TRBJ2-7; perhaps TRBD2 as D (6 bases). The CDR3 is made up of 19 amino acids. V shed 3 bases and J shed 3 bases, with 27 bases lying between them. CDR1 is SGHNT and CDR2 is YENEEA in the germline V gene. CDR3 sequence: CASSLGSTSGPPAGYEQYV. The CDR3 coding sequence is TGTGCCAGCAGCTTGGGGAGTACCTCGGGTCCACCAGCGGGCTACGAGCAGTACGTC.

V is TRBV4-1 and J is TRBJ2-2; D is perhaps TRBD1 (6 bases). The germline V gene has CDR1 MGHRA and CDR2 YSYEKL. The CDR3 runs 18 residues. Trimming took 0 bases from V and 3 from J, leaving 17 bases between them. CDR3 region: CASSQDWGGGSDTGELFF. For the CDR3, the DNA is TGCGCCAGCAGCCAAGATTGGGGTGGGGGCTCGGACACCGGGGAGCTGTTTTTT.

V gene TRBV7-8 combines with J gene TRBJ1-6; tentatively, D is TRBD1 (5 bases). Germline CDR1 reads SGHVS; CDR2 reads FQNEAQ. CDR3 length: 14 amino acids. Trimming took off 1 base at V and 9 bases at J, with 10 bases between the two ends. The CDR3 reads CASSLGGQISPLHF. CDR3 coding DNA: TGTGCCAGCAGCTTAGGGGGCCAGATTTCACCCCTCCACTTT.

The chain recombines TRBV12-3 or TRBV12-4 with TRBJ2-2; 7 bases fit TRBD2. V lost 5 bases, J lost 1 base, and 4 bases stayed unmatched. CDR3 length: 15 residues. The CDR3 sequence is CASSRDYMNTGELFF. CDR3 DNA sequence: TGTGCCAGCAGTAGGGACTATATGAACACCGGGGAGCTGTTTTTT.

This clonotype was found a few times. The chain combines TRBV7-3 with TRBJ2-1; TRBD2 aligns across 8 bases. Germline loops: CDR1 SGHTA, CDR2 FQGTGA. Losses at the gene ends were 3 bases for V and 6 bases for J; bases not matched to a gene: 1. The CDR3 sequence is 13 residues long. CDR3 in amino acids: CASSLTSANEQFF. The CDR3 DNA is TGTGCCAGCAGCTTGACTAGCGCCAATGAGCAGTTCTTC.